These 21 T cell receptor beta chains were all obtained from the same sample, sequenced in a study of CD8 T cells in Susac syndrome. Random hexamers primed reverse transcription of 0.5 to 1 ug RNA. MiXCR, run by TCRdb on the immunoSEQ multiplex PCR reads, gives a single entry per CDR3 protein. The sample holds about 130,000 distinct CDR3 sequences, more than 90% seen once. The sequencing sample was made of CD8+ T cells from PBMCs. These receptors all stem from a human donor with Susac syndrome.

The V gene is TRBV12-3 or TRBV12-4, the J gene TRBJ2-3, with D possibly called TRBD1 or TRBD2 (5 bases each). Deletions cut 4 bases from V and 4 bases from J, with 15 bases between. This CDR3 region has 15 residues. The chain's CDR3 is CASSWDPSQADTQYF. The CDR3 nucleotides are TGTGCCAGCAGTTGGGACCCAAGCCAGGCAGATACGCAGTATTTT.

V is TRBV12-3 or TRBV12-4 and J is TRBJ2-3, with TRBD2 matching 8 bases. After removal of 6 bases from V and 10 bases from J, the junction contained 15 bases not matched to a gene. The CDR3 loop spans 15 amino acids. CDR3 in DNA: TGTGCCAGCAGGCAGACTAGCGACGTTGGGATTGCGCAGTATTTT. It yields the protein CASRQTSDVGIAQYF.

The chain carries TRBV27 and TRBJ2-5; a weak D match, TRBD2 (7 bases). The DNA matches TRBJ2-1 better at its end, which makes the J call doubtful. CDR1 is MNHEY, CDR2 SMNVEV, per germline (reference sequence). This CDR3 has 12 residues. The CDR3 DNA is TGTGCCAGCGGCTGGGGGGGGGCGACCCAGTTCTTC. It codes for CASGWGGATQFF.

This clonotype has a single count. The chain carries TRBV9 and TRBJ2-6; TRBD1 aligns across 8 bases. CDR3 length equals 17 residues. Unmatched junction bases numbered 9, after V lost 4 bases and J lost 3 bases. CDR1 and CDR2 (germline): SGDLS, YYNGEE. The CDR3 region is CASSPEDRAGGANVLTF. CDR3 nucleotide sequence: TGTGCCAGCAGCCCGGAGGACAGGGCGGGTGGGGCCAACGTCCTGACTTTC.

The chain couples TRBV14 to TRBJ2-2; TRBD2 is a possible D gene (7 bases). Per the germline V gene, CDR1 is SGHDN and CDR2 is FVKESK. The ends were cut back, 2 bases at V and 6 bases at J, with 13 bases in the middle. The CDR3 contains 15 residues. For the CDR3, the DNA is TGTGCCAGCAGCCAAAAACGGGGGGCGGCCGGGGAGCTGTTTTTT. It specifies CASSQKRGAAGELFF. The variable domain in full, completed from reference TRBV14 and TRBJ2-2, reads EAGVTQFPSHSVIEKGQTVTLRCDPISGHDNLYWYRRVMGKEIKFLLHFVKESKQDESGMPNNRFLAERTGGTYSTLKVQPAELEDSGVYFCASSQKRGAAGELFFGEGSRLTVL.

This chain joins TRBV4-1 and TRBJ1-2, with D unclear. CDR3 length equals 15 residues. Trimming removed 0 bases from V and 8 bases from J, with 16 bases in between. Germline CDR1 and CDR2: MGHRA and YSYEKL. The CDR3, as DNA: TGCGCCAGCAGCCAAGACGCGAATGACCCGGGGGGCTACACCTTC. Its protein product is CASSQDANDPGGYTF.

This clonotype was seen a single time. The chain employs TRBV12-3 or TRBV12-4 and TRBJ2-2; D remains unclear. The ends were cut back, 5 bases at V and 0 bases at J, with 7 bases in the middle. The CDR3 consists of 14 residues. CDR3 residues: CASSPVPNTGELFF. CDR3 DNA: TGTGCCAGCAGTCCAGTCCCGAACACCGGGGAGCTGTTTTTT.

The chain employs TRBV7-6 and TRBJ2-3; the D is unclear. The germline gives CDR1 SGHVS, CDR2 FNYEAQ. There are 13 residues in the CDR3. Trimming cost V 5 bases and J 0 bases, with 6 bases left between them. The CDR3 DNA follows: TGTGCCAGCAGCATTTTAAGCACAGATACGCAGTATTTT. It yields the protein CASSILSTDTQYF.

The V call is TRBV30, the J call TRBJ1-1; a possible D gene is TRBD1 (6 bases). The CDR3 length is 12 residues. Germline loops: CDR1 GTSNPN, CDR2 SVGIG (reference sequence). V lost 2 bases to trimming and J lost 5 bases, with 9 bases between them. CDR3 nucleotides: TGTGCCTGGAGTTCAGGGGAGACTGAAGCTTTCTTT. Translated: CAWSSGETEAFF.

The chain is built from TRBV12-3 or TRBV12-4 and TRBJ2-1; no definite D call. V dropped 3 bases and J dropped 2 bases, with 8 bases sitting between them. The CDR3 has 14 amino acids. DNA of the CDR3: TGTGCCAGCAGTTTTTTGGGGACCTACAATGAGCAGTTCTTC. Amino acid sequence: CASSFLGTYNEQFF.

The genes are TRBV6-5 and TRBJ1-2; D is undetermined. In germline, CDR1 is MNHEY, CDR2 SVGAGI. The CDR3 has 13 amino acids. V lost 2 bases, J lost 8 bases, and 12 bases lay in between. The CDR3 coding sequence is TGTGCCAGCAGTTACGACGGGGAGTTCGGCTACACCTTC. Amino acid sequence: CASSYDGEFGYTF.

This rearrangement joins TRBV4-3 to TRBJ2-7, with D uncertain. V lost 0 bases and J 1 base, leaving 13 bases between the germline ends. From germline, CDR1 is LGHNA and CDR2 YSLEER. The CDR3 is 16 residues long. The DNA for the CDR3 is TGCGCCAGCAGCCAAGATGCTGGGATCCCATCCTACGAGCAGTACTTC. It translates to CASSQDAGIPSYEQYF.

With respect to this clonotype: One end of the junction is discordant with germline, which a read error may explain. This chain connects TRBV12-3 or TRBV12-4 to TRBJ1-1; D unclear. The CDR3 consists of 12 residues. The CDR3 region has the DNA TGTGCCACCAGTTGGCAGCACACTGAAGCTTTCTTT. This codes for CATSWQHTEAFF.

The chain uses TRBV6-5 and TRBJ2-1; TRBD2 agrees at 7 bases. V trimming: 7 bases; J trimming: 6 bases; junction bases outside the gene matches: 6. This CDR3 comprises 13 residues. Germline CDR1 and CDR2: MNHEY and SVGAGI. The CDR3 region has the DNA TGTGCCAGCACGGGGGGTCCGGGCAATGAGCAGTTCTTC. It translates to CASTGGPGNEQFF.

This rearrangement joins TRBV15 to TRBJ1-5; D unclear. Germline V gene sequence: CDR1 LNHNV, CDR2 YYDKDF (reference sequence). The CDR3 spans 13 residues. The germline V and J ends were trimmed by 8 bases and 6 bases, with 14 bases remaining between them. The CDR3 region is CATGELKSQPQHF. CDR3 in DNA: TGTGCCACCGGAGAACTAAAATCTCAGCCCCAGCATTTT.

This clonotype appeared once. V is TRBV5-6 and J is TRBJ1-5; TRBD1 agrees at 7 bases. In germline, CDR1 is SGHDT, CDR2 YYEEEE. This CDR3 is built from 16 residues. After removal of 2 bases from V and 0 bases from J, the junction contained 5 bases not matched to a gene. CDR3 bases: TGTGCCAGCAGCTTAGGAGGGGGCAATAGCAATCAGCCCCAGCATTTT. Its protein product is CASSLGGGNSNQPQHF.

The chain recombines TRBV30 with TRBJ2-5; D unresolved. Germline CDR1 GTSNPN, CDR2 SVGIG (reference sequence). The ends were cut back, 4 bases at V and 5 bases at J, with 11 bases in the middle. CDR3 length: 12 amino acids. The chain's CDR3 is CAWTKVTETQYF. The DNA for the CDR3 is TGTGCCTGGACCAAAGTGACCGAGACCCAGTACTTC.

This sequence joins TRBV15 and TRBJ1-2; 11 nucleotides match TRBD1. The CDR3 extends over 14 amino acids. Germline V gene lookup returns CDR1 LNHNV and CDR2 YYDKDF (reference sequence). J was trimmed by 1 base and V by 9 bases; bases with no gene match: 4. CDR3 in DNA: TGTGCCACGGACAGGGGGCTGGGTAACTATGGCTACACCTTC. Translated, it gives CATDRGLGNYGYTF.

This rearrangement joins TRBV28 to TRBJ2-7; no clear D gene. V lost 3 bases and J lost 5, with 11 bases in between. The CDR3 runs to 13 residues. The V gene's germline CDR1 is MDHEN and CDR2 SYDVKM. Here the CDR3 reads CASSLILRDEQYF. The DNA of the CDR3 is TGTGCCAGCAGTTTGATACTACGCGACGAGCAGTACTTC.

The gene calls are TRBV7-9 and TRBJ2-6; no definite D call. CDR1 is SEHNR, CDR2 FQNEAQ, per germline (reference sequence). With 5 bases removed from V and 4 bases from J, the gap between germline ends came to 15 bases. The CDR3 contains 16 residues. The CDR3 nucleotides are TGTGCCAGCAGCACACGGACGGCATCAGGGGCCAACGTCCTGACTTTC. Translation gives CASSTRTASGANVLTF.

The rearrangement links TRBV5-1 to TRBJ2-1; 10 positions match TRBD1. V shed 2 bases, J shed 7 bases, and the junction held 6 bases outside the gene matches. The length of the CDR3 is 15 residues. CDR1 and CDR2 from the germline V gene are SGHRS and YFSETQ. The CDR3 spells CASSFEGTGANEQFF. The CDR3, as DNA: TGCGCCAGCAGCTTCGAGGGGACAGGGGCAAATGAGCAGTTCTTC.